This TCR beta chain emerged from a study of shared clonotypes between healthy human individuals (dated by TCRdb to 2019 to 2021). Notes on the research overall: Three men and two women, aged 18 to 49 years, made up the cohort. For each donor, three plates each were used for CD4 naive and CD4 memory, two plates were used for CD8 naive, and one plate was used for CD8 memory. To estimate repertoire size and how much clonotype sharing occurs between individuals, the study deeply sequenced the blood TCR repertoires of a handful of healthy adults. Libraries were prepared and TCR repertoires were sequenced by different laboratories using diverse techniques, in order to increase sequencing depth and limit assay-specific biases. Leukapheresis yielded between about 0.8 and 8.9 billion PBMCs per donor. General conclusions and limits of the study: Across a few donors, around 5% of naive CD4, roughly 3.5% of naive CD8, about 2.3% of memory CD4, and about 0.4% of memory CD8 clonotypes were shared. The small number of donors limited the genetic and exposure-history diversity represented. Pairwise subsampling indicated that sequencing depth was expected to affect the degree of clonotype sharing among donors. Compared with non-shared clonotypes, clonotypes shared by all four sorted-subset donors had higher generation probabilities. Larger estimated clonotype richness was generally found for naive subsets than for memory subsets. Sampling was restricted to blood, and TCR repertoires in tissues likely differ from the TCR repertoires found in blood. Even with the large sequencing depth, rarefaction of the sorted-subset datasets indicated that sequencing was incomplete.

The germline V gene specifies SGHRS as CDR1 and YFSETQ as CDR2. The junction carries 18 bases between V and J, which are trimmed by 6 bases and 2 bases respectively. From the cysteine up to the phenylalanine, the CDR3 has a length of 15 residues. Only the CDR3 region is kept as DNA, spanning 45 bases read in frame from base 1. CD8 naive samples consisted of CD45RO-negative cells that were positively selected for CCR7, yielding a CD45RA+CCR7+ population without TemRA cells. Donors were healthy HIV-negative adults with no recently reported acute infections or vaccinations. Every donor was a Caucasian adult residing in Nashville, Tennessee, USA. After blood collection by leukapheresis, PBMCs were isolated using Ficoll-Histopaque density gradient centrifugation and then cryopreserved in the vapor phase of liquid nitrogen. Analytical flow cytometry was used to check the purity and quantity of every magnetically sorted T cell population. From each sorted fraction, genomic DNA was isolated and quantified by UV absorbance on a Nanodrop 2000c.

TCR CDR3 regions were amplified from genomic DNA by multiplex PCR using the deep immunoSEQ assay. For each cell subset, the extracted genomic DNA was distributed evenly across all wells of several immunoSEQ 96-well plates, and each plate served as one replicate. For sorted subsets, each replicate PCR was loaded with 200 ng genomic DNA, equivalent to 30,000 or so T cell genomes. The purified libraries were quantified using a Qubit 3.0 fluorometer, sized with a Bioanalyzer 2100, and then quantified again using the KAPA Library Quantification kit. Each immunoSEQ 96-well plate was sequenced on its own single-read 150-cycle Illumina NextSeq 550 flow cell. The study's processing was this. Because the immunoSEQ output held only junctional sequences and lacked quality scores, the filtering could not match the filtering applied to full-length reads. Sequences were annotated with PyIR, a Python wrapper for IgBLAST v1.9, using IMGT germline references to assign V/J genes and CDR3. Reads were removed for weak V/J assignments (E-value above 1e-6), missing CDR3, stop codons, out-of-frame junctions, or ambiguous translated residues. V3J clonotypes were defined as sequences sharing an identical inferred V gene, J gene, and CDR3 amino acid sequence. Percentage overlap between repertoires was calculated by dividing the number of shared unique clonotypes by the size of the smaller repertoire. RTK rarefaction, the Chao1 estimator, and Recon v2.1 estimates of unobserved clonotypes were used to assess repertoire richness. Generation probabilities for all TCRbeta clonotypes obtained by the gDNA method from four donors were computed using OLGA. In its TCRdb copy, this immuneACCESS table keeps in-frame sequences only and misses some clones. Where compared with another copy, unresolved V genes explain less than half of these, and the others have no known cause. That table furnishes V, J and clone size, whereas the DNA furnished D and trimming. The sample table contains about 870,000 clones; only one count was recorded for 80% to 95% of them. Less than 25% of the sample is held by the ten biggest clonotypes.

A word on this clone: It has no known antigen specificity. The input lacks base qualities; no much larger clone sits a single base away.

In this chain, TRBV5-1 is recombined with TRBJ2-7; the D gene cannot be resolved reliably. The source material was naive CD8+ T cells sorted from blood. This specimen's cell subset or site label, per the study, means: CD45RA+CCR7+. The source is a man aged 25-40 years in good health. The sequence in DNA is TGCGCCAGCATACAACGCTCGGGCAGAACCTACGAGCAGTACTTC. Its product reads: CASIQRSGRTYEQYF. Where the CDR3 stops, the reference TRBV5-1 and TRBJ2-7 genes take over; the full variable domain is KAGVTQTPRYLIKTRGQQVTLSCSPISGHRSVSWYQQTPGQGLQFLFEYFSETQRNKGNFPGRFSGRQFSNSRSEMNVSTLELGDSALYLCASIQRSGRTYEQYFGPGTRLTVT.